What follows are 10 T cell receptor beta chains derived from one specimen sequenced in a study of control samples from healthy donors and cancer patients. The repertoire was sequenced with immunoSEQ multiplex PCR; TCRdb's copy has only in-frame clones and lacks some. Of about 89,000 clones listed, around nine tenths were seen once; the top ten hold around 21%. Sequencing input: blood. The receptors here all came from a man aged 25 to 40 in good health.

The J gene is TRBJ1-1, the V gene TRBV7-9; TRBD1 might be the D (6 bases). Between the trimmed V and J ends, which lost 1 base and 3 bases, there was a span of 12 bases. The CDR3 totals 15 residues. Germline assignment: CDR1 SEHNR and CDR2 FQNEAQ (reference sequence). The CDR3 nucleotides read TGTGCCAGCAGCTTAGAGGGGGGGCATGACACTGAAGCTTTCTTT. This encodes CASSLEGGHDTEAFF.

This chain joins TRBV18 and TRBJ2-2, with D unclear. Germline CDR1 KGHSH, CDR2 LQKENI. V lost 1 base to trimming and J lost 4 bases, with 7 bases between them. This CDR3 region has 14 residues. As DNA, the CDR3 is TGTGCCAGCTCACCACGCGGCGGCACCGGGGAGCTGTTTTTT. It yields the protein CASSPRGGTGELFF.

The DNA of the CDR3 is TGTGCCAGTAGTATAGCGTGGCGAGGGGATACTGAAGCTTTCTTT. Protein product: CASSIAWRGDTEAFF. The J gene is TRBJ1-1, the V gene TRBV19; possible D gene TRBD1, 5 bases. Germline values: CDR1 LNHDA, CDR2 SQIVND (reference sequence). The CDR3 has 15 residues. V was cut by 1 base and J by 5 bases, with 14 bases left in between.

J is TRBJ2-5 and V is TRBV7-6; 8 nucleotides agree with TRBD2. The CDR3 length is 16 residues. Germline V gene data show CDR1 as SGHVS and CDR2 as FNYEAQ. V lost 0 bases to trimming and J lost 7 bases; unmatched junction nucleotides: 10. CDR3 residues: CASSLAPGTSGGTQYF. Written as DNA, the CDR3 is TGTGCCAGCAGCTTAGCCCCCGGGACTAGTGGGGGGACCCAGTACTTC.

This clone turned up a few times. The chain couples TRBV27 to TRBJ1-1; D is uncertain. The CDR3 has 14 residues. V was pared by 1 base and J by 1 base, with 7 bases between. In germline, CDR1 is MNHEY, CDR2 SMNVEV (reference sequence). In DNA form, the CDR3 reads TGTGCCAGCAGTTTATTCACGGGGAACACTGAAGCTTTCTTT. Translation: CASSLFTGNTEAFF.

The chain has TRBV19 and TRBJ1-1, with D uncertain. The germline CDR1 and CDR2 sequences are LNHDA and SQIVND (reference sequence). The CDR3 is made up of 14 amino acids. Trimming removed 2 bases from V and 2 bases from J, with 9 bases in between. Written as DNA, the CDR3 is TGTGCCAGTAGTATACGGGGAACAAACACTGAAGCTTTCTTT. As protein: CASSIRGTNTEAFF.

This chain uses TRBV7-9 with TRBJ2-7, with 9 bases lining up with TRBD1. Germline CDR1 is SEHNR and CDR2 is FQNEAQ (reference sequence). V gave up 5 bases and J gave up 0 bases; unmatched junction bases: 5. CDR3 length equals 15 residues. The CDR3 here is CASSQDRGSSYEQYV. DNA for the CDR3: TGTGCCAGCAGCCAAGACAGGGGGAGCTCCTACGAGCAGTACGTC.

J is TRBJ1-1 and V is TRBV7-9; the D is unclear. This CDR3 has 15 amino acids. Germline V CDR1 and CDR2: SEHNR, FQNEAQ (reference sequence). V lost 3 bases and J 0 bases, leaving 11 bases between the germline ends. CDR3 protein: CASSFGRGLNTEAFF. The CDR3 DNA follows: TGTGCCAGCAGCTTCGGTCGGGGTTTGAACACTGAAGCTTTCTTT.

V is TRBV9 and J is TRBJ1-2; 11 bases agree with TRBD1. J gave up 8 bases and V 0 bases, and 9 bases lay outside the gene matches. The CDR3 loop spans 16 amino acids. Germline V gene data show CDR1 as SGDLS and CDR2 as YYNGEE. As DNA, the CDR3 is TGTGCCAGCAGCGTAGTCGGCGGGACAGGGGGGGGAGGCTACACCTTC. Protein: CASSVVGGTGGGGYTF.

The chain employs TRBV15 and TRBJ2-1; 11 bases line up with TRBD1. The germline CDR1 and CDR2 sequences are LNHNV and YYDKDF (reference sequence). Trimming took 0 bases from V and 5 from J; bases not matched to a gene: 3. The CDR3 consists of 16 residues. This CDR3 reads CATSRDRTGGHNEQFF. DNA of the CDR3: TGTGCCACCAGCAGAGATAGGACAGGGGGCCACAATGAGCAGTTCTTC.